Each of the 16 T cell receptor beta chains below was sequenced from the same sample in a study of blood T cell repertoires in COVID-19. Measured with immunoSEQ multiplex PCR; TCRdb has only the in-frame clones, and not every one. The sample holds some 320,000 clones, roughly 90% seen once. The material sequenced was PBMCs or T cells enriched from blood (not recorded which). The receptor source for this set is a man in his 60s who had recovered from COVID-19.

As DNA, the CDR3 is TGTGCCAGCTCACCAAGGAGCGGGAACACTGAAGCTTTCTTT. It is translated as CASSPRSGNTEAFF. This chain links TRBV18 with TRBJ1-1; D call uncertain. The V gene's germline CDR1 is KGHSH and CDR2 LQKENI. Trimming took 2 bases from V and 1 from J, leaving 8 bases between them. The CDR3 covers 14 residues.

This chain links TRBV7-2 with TRBJ2-1, with 10 bases aligning to TRBD2. The CDR3 runs 15 residues. The germline V gene has CDR1 SGHTA and CDR2 FQGNSA. Trimming took 2 bases from V and 8 from J; bases not matched to a gene: 6. CDR3 bases: TGTGCCAGCAGCTTAATGGCTAGCGGGGGCGATGAGCAGTTCTTC. It codes for CASSLMASGGDEQFF.

The V and J genes are TRBV27 and TRBJ1-4, with TRBD1 as a possible D gene (5 bases). Trimming removed 3 bases from V and 7 bases from J, with 12 bases in between. There are 14 residues in the CDR3. CDR1 and CDR2 from the germline V gene are MNHEY and SMNVEV (reference sequence). In nucleotides, the CDR3 is TGTGCCAGCAGTTTCGCGGGGCTTGGTGAAAAACTGTTTTTT. It codes for CASSFAGLGEKLFF.

V usage is TRBV5-4 and J usage is TRBJ2-5; maybe TRBD1 (5 bases). Trimming shortened V by 1 base and J by 2 bases, and 6 bases separated the two germline ends. Germline V lookup: CDR1 SGHNT, CDR2 YYREEE (reference sequence). The CDR3 runs to 13 residues. In nucleotides, the CDR3 is TGTGCCAGCAGCTTGAGACAGCAAGAGACCCAGTACTTC. Protein: CASSLRQQETQYF.

The V call is TRBV5-4, the J call TRBJ2-1, with TRBD2 matching 7 bases. CDR1 is SGHNT, CDR2 YYREEE, per germline (reference sequence). The CDR3 has 15 amino acids. Unmatched junction bases numbered 3, after V lost 2 bases and J lost 1 base. CDR3 in amino acids: CASSLLAPSYNEQFF. In DNA, the CDR3 is TGTGCCAGCAGCTTACTAGCGCCATCCTACAATGAGCAGTTCTTC.

This clone was detected only once. CDR3 DNA sequence: TGTGCCAGCAGTCAGGGTTTCGATGAGCAGTTCTTC. Protein sequence: CASSQGFDEQFF. The chain uses TRBV7-3 and TRBJ2-1; TRBD1 might be the D (5 bases). The CDR3 has 12 amino acids. Trimming removed 6 bases from V and 8 bases from J, with 11 bases in between. Germline-derived CDR1 and CDR2 are SGHTA and FQGTGA.

The chain couples TRBV3-1 (or the pseudogene TRBV3-2) to TRBJ1-5; no definite D call. The V end lost 2 bases, the J end lost 0 bases, and 2 bases lay between the germline ends. The germline V gene has CDR1 LGHDT and CDR2 YNNKEL (reference sequence). The CDR3 covers 13 residues. CDR3 loop: CASSQRSNQPQHF. Written as DNA, the CDR3 is TGTGCCAGCAGCCAACGTAGCAATCAGCCCCAGCATTTT.

This clone was detected only a few times. V and J are TRBV7-9 and TRBJ2-7; 7 bases fit TRBD1. The length of the CDR3 is 13 residues. Germline values: CDR1 SEHNR, CDR2 FQNEAQ (reference sequence). J lost 0 bases, V lost 9 bases, and 5 bases had no gene match. Written as DNA, the CDR3 is TGTGCCAGTAGACAGGGAAACTCCTACGAGCAGTACTTC. It codes for CASRQGNSYEQYF.

In this sample, this clone turned up a few times. The chain has TRBV7-2 and TRBJ2-7, with 8 bases matching TRBD2. The CDR3 covers 17 residues. V shed 0 bases, J shed 0 bases, and the junction held 7 bases outside the gene matches. Germline V lookup: CDR1 SGHTA, CDR2 FQGNSA. CDR3 sequence: CASSLAAASGFSYEQYF. In DNA form, the CDR3 reads TGTGCCAGCAGCTTAGCGGCCGCTAGCGGGTTCTCCTACGAGCAGTACTTC.

The V gene is TRBV15, the J gene TRBJ1-5; no clear D gene. Germline values: CDR1 LNHNV, CDR2 YYDKDF (reference sequence). Trimming cost V 2 bases and J 5 bases, with 4 bases left between them. The CDR3 spans 12 residues. In DNA, the CDR3 is TGTGCCACCAGCAGACAGGATCAGCCCCAGCATTTT. Amino acid sequence: CATSRQDQPQHF.

The rearrangement links TRBV2 to TRBJ2-7, with D possibly being TRBD1 (6 bases). CDR3 length equals 15 residues. Germline CDR1 and CDR2: SNHLY and FYNNEI. With 1 base removed from V and 4 bases from J, the gap between germline ends came to 14 bases. The CDR3 bases are TGTGCCAGCAGTGAAGAGGGGGTGTTCGGGTACGAGCAGTACTTC. This sequence encodes CASSEEGVFGYEQYF.

The chain carries TRBV10-3 and TRBJ2-3; D might be TRBD2 (7 bases). CDR1 ENHRY and CDR2 SYGVKD come from the germline V gene. The CDR3 runs to 14 residues. V lost 6 bases to trimming and J lost 5 bases, with 15 bases between them. CDR3 sequence: CAIRGGAFIDTQYF. As DNA, the CDR3 is TGTGCCATCAGGGGGGGGGCCTTTATAGATACGCAGTATTTT.

CDR3 DNA: TGTGCCAGTCAACAGGAGAACTATGGCTACACCTTC. Translation: CASQQENYGYTF. The chain has TRBV5-4 and TRBJ1-2; D is possibly TRBD1 (5 bases). The CDR3 consists of 12 residues. Germline loops: CDR1 SGHNT, CDR2 YYREEE (reference sequence). V lost 8 bases and J 2 bases, leaving 10 bases between the germline ends. The full variable domain, in which reference TRBV5-4 and TRBJ1-2 provide the parts outside the CDR3, is ETGVTQSPTHLIKTRGQQVTLRCSSQSGHNTVSWYQQALGQGPQFIFQYYREEENGRGNFPPRFSGLQFPNYSSELNVNALELDDSALYLCASQQENYGYTFGSGTRLTVV.

The rearrangement links TRBV19 to TRBJ2-5; TRBD2 aligns across 7 bases. The CDR3 covers 16 residues. CDR1 LNHDA and CDR2 SQIVND come from the germline V gene (reference sequence). J gave up 2 bases and V 1 base, and 7 bases lay outside the gene matches. CDR3 region: CASSIGWASGQETQYF. The CDR3 DNA follows: TGTGCCAGTAGTATAGGTTGGGCTAGCGGACAAGAGACCCAGTACTTC.

V usage is TRBV27 and J usage is TRBJ1-1, with TRBD1 identical over 7 bases. The germline CDR1 and CDR2 sequences are MNHEY and SMNVEV (reference sequence). The CDR3 extends over 15 amino acids. J lost 5 bases, V lost 6 bases, and 12 bases had no gene match. As DNA, the CDR3 is TGTGCCAGCAGCGAGGGGGCGCGAGGTCGGACTGAAGCTTTCTTT. It translates to CASSEGARGRTEAFF.

The chain is built from TRBV6-5 and TRBJ1-2; 8 bases line up with TRBD1. J gave up 1 base and V 0 bases, and 1 base lay outside the gene matches. The CDR3 runs to 15 residues. Germline CDR1 MNHEY, CDR2 SVGAGI. CDR3 coding DNA: TGTGCCAGCAGTTACTCGGGACAGGTTAACTATGGCTACACCTTC. Translation: CASSYSGQVNYGYTF.